This T cell receptor (beta chain) was documented in a study of identical twins. TCRdb re-analysed the 5' RACE reads in MiXCR, keeping a single row per CDR3 protein. The sample holds roughly 630,000 distinct CDR3 sequences, under 8.5% seen once. General observations from the study: Twins showed weaker excess sharing in their beta out-of-frame sequences.

All donors were healthy Caucasians. The CDR3 is made up of 13 amino acids. Germline CDR1 SGHVS, CDR2 FQNEAQ. Trimming removed 5 bases from V and 4 bases from J, with 8 bases in between. This clonotype was seen only a few times. Its specificity is not known. This same sample was also part of a study on yellow fever vaccine responses in identical twins. This second study says: Reported findings indicate that twins' vaccine T cell responses seemed partially convergent, partially personalized.

This clonotype was sampled from a woman between 18 and 29 years old in good health. Specimen: PBMCs. V is TRBV7-8 and J is TRBJ2-2; no reliable D call. CDR3 loop: CASSRDPTGELFF. The CDR3, as DNA: TGTGCCAGCAGCCGAGACCCCACCGGGGAGCTGTTTTTT.